Below, 5 T cell receptor beta chains from the same sample are listed, as sequenced in a study of cytomegalovirus exposure and HLA in healthy donors. Clones were sequenced by immunoSEQ multiplex PCR, and TCRdb holds only the in-frame ones, with some missing. This sample has under 70,000 clones, with around 89% found just once. The source material was PBMCs. The receptors originated from a woman younger than 35 in good health and CMV-seronegative.

CDR3 protein: CASSFTGASTEAFF. DNA for the CDR3: TGTGCCAGCAGTTTTACAGGGGCCAGCACTGAAGCTTTCTTT. The chain recombines TRBV27 with TRBJ1-1, with 7 bases fitting TRBD1. This CDR3 contains 14 residues. The germline V gene has CDR1 MNHEY and CDR2 SMNVEV (reference sequence). Trimming took 3 bases from V and 4 from J; bases not matched to a gene: 5.

This clone occurred once. The rearrangement joins TRBV27 to TRBJ1-6; D uncertain. The germline V gene encodes CDR1 MNHEY and CDR2 SMNVEV (reference sequence). V was cut by 6 bases and J by 4 bases, with 10 bases left in between. The CDR3 consists of 14 residues. The chain's CDR3 is CASSTRDYNSPLHF. The CDR3 region has the DNA TGTGCCAGCAGCACGAGAGATTATAATTCACCCCTCCACTTT.

A single count supports this clone. The chain recombines TRBV6-1 with TRBJ1-4; D is possibly TRBD1 (5 bases). Trimming took off 5 bases at V and 7 bases at J, with 11 bases between the two ends. The length of the CDR3 is 13 residues. The germline V gene encodes CDR1 MNHNS and CDR2 SASEGT. CDR3 in amino acids: CASSFDQGEKLFF. The CDR3 DNA is TGTGCCAGCAGTTTCGACCAGGGTGAAAAACTGTTTTTT.

The J gene is TRBJ1-1, the V gene TRBV11-2; D not certain. The V gene lost 5 bases and the J gene lost 3 bases, with 22 bases spanning the gap. Germline CDR1 and CDR2: SGHAT and FQNNGV. The CDR3 extends over 17 amino acids. The CDR3 bases are TGTGCCAGCAGCCGCCTAGCGGTGGGGATTTTGGACACTGAAGCTTTCTTT. Translation: CASSRLAVGILDTEAFF.

The chain combines TRBV28 with TRBJ1-5; no clear D. Germline-derived CDR1 and CDR2 are MDHEN and SYDVKM. Trimming removed 4 bases from V and 1 base from J, with 8 bases in between. This CDR3 is built from 14 residues. The CDR3 is CASSSIQSNQPQHF. CDR3 sequence (DNA): TGTGCCAGCAGTTCAATACAGAGCAATCAGCCCCAGCATTTT.